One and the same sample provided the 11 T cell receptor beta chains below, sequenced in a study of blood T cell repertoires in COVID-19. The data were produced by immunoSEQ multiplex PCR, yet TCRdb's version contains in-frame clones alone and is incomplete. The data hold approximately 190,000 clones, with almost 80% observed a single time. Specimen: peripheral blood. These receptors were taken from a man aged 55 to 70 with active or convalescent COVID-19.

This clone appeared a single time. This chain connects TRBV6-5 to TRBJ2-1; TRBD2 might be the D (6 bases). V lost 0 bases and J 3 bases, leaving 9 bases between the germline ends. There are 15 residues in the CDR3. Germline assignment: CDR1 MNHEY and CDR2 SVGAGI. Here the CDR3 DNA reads TGTGCCAGCAGTTACTCAGTAGCGGTCTACAATGAGCAGTTCTTC. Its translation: CASSYSVAVYNEQFF.

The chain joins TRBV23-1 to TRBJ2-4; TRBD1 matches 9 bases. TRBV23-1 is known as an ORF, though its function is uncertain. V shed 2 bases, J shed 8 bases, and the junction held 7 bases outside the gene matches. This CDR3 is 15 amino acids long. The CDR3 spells CASSQTRDRDDIQYF. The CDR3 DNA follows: TGCGCCAGCAGTCAAACTCGGGACAGGGATGACATTCAGTACTTC.

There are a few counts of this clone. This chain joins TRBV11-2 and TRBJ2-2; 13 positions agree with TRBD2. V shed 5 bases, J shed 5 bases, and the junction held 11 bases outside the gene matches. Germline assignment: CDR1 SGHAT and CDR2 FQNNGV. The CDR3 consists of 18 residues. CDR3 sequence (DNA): TGTGCCAGCAGCCCCGGGACTAGCGGGGTGGGCGGAACCGGGGAGCTGTTTTTT. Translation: CASSPGTSGVGGTGELFF.

The CDR3 DNA follows: TGCGCCAGCAGTTTCTTGGGACTAGCGGGAGAAGTTATAACAGATACGCAGTATTTT. It yields the protein CASSFLGLAGEVITDTQYF. The chain carries TRBV10-1 and TRBJ2-3; 14 bases are a match to TRBD2. The CDR3 consists of 19 residues. With 5 bases clipped from V and 3 bases from J, the junction kept 13 bases outside the gene matches. In germline, CDR1 is WNHNN, CDR2 SYGVQD (reference sequence).

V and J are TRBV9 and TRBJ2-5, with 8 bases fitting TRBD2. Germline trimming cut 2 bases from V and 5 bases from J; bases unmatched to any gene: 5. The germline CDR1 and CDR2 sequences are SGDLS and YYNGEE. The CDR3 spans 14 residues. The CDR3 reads CASSVTSGWETQYF. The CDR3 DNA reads TGTGCCAGCAGCGTCACTAGCGGTTGGGAGACCCAGTACTTC.

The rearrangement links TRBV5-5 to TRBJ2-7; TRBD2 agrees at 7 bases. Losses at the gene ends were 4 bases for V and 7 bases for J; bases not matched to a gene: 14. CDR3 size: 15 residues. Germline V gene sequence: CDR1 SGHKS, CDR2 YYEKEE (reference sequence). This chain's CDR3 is CASSRPGGTPGEQYF. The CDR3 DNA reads TGTGCCAGCAGCCGACCGGGAGGAACCCCGGGAGAGCAGTACTTC.

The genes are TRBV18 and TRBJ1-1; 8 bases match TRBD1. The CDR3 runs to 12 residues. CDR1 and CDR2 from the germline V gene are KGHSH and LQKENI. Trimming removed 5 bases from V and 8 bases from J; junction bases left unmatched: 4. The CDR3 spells CASSEDRAEAFF. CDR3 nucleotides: TGTGCCAGCTCAGAGGACAGGGCAGAAGCTTTCTTT.

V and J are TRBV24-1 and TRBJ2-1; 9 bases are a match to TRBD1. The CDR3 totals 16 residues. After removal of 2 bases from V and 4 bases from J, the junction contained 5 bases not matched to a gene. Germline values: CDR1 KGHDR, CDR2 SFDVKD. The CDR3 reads CATSDWGQGIYNEQFF. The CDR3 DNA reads TGTGCCACCAGTGATTGGGGACAGGGAATTTACAATGAGCAGTTCTTC.

The CDR3, as DNA: TGTGCCAGCAGTTACTCATTAGGGGGCGGGGATACGCAGTATTTT. Protein sequence: CASSYSLGGGDTQYF. The rearrangement links TRBV6-5 to TRBJ2-3; the match to TRBD1 covers 7 bases. CDR3 length equals 15 residues. Germline CDR1 is MNHEY and CDR2 is SVGAGI. V lost 0 bases to trimming and J lost 6 bases; unmatched junction nucleotides: 6.

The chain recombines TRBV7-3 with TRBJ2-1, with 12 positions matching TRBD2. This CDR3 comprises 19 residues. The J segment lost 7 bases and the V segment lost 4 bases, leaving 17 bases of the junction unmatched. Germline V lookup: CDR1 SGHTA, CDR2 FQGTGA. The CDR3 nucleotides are TGTGCCAGCAGCTACCGACTAGCGGGAGAACTTACGGGTAGGAATGAGCAGTTCTTC. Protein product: CASSYRLAGELTGRNEQFF.

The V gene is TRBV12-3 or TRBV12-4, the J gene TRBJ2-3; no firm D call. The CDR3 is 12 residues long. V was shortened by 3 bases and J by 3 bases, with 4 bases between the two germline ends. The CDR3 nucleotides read TGTGCCAGCAGTTTGAGTACAGATACGCAGTATTTT. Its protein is CASSLSTDTQYF.